This T cell receptor beta chain is drawn from a study of blood T cell repertoires in COVID-19. Using immunoSEQ multiplex PCR, the repertoire was profiled, and TCRdb retains in-frame clones only, with some absent. The sample lists roughly 180,000 clones; around 79% were seen once. The CDR3 is 13 residues long. Trimming shortened V by 8 bases and J by 10 bases, and 23 bases separated the two germline ends. CDR1 and CDR2 (germline): GTSNPN, SVGIG (reference sequence). This clone was observed a handful of times. Sequenced: peripheral blood. The rearrangement uses TRBV30 and TRBJ1-1; D is possibly TRBD1 (5 bases). The TCR sequence derives from a woman aged 55-70 years with COVID-19, enrolled during active disease. The CDR3 sequence is CAQRGGRAERAFF. In DNA, the CDR3 is TGTGCCCAGAGGGGAGGGCGAGCTGAGAGAGCTTTCTTT.